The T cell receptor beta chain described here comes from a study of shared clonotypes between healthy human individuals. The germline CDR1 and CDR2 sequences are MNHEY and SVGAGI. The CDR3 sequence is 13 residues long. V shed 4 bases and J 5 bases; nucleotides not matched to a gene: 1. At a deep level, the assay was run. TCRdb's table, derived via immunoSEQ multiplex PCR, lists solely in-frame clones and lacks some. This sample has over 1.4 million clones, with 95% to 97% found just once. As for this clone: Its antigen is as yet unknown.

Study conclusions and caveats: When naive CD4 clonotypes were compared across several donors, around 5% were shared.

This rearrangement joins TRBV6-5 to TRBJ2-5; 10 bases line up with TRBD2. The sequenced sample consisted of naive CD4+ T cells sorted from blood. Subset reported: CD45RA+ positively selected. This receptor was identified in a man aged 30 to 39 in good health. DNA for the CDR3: TGTGCCAGCAGTTTTAGCGGGAGGGAGACCCAGTACTTC. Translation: CASSFSGRETQYF.